This T cell receptor beta chain was identified during a study of T cells in Graves' hyperthyroidism and ophthalmopathy. This clonotype was counted at least ten times. RNA transcripts served as the template for amplifying TCR beta CDR3 regions. When the TCR CDR3 underwent first-round RT-PCR, the HTBI primer set was used. TCRdb ran MiXCR on the multiplex PCR reads and lists one entry per CDR3 protein. Here the sample spans fewer than 450,000 distinct CDR3 sequences, more than 12% being singletons. This receptor was taken from a man aged 50-60 years with Graves' ophthalmopathy. Sequencing input: blood.

CDR3 in DNA: TGTGCCATCAGGGGGTTACTAGCGGGAGGGCCAGGTGGTGAGCAGTTCTTC. Translated: CAIRGLLAGGPGGEQFF. The chain is built from TRBV10-3 and TRBJ2-1; 13 nucleotides agree with TRBD2. The CDR3 extends over 17 amino acids. Germline lookup yields CDR1 ENHRY and CDR2 SYGVKD. The J segment lost 9 bases and the V segment lost 6 bases, leaving 14 bases of the junction unmatched.